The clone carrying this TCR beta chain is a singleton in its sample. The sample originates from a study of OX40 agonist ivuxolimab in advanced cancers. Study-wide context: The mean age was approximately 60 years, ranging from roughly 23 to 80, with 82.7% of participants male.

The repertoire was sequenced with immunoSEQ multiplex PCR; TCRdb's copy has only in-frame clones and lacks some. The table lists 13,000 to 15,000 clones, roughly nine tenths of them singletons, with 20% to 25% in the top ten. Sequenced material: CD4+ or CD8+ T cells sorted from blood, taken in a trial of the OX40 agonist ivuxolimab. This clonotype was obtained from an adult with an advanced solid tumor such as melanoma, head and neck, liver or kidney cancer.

The CDR3 nucleotides read TGTGCCAGCAGTTACTCGGGCAGCACTAACTATGGCTACACCTTC. Translation gives CASSYSGSTNYGYTF. The J gene is TRBJ1-2, the V gene TRBV6-5, with D unresolved. Between the trimmed V and J ends, which lost 0 bases and 0 bases, there was a span of 8 bases. This CDR3 region has 15 residues. Germline loops: CDR1 MNHEY, CDR2 SVGAGI.